This section outlines one TCR beta chain sequence together with its context. What it recognizes is unknown. Vbeta (60) and Jbeta (13) primers were used in the PCR. The repertoire was sequenced with immunoSEQ multiplex PCR; TCRdb's copy has only in-frame clones and lacks some. The profile covers 180,000 or so clones, with about 79% appearing a single time and over 11% taken by the ten largest. This sample is part of a study of cytomegalovirus exposure and HLA in healthy donors. Points from the study as a whole: TCR beta V segments were, for the most part, productive about 87% or about 30% of the time in an earlier analysis. Looking again later, the authors saw that most CMV-associated TCR beta chains seemed HLA-restricted. A later analysis showed that HLA-associated TCR beta chains had undergone more clonal expansion than equally common others.

CDR1 is SGHRS and CDR2 is YFSETQ in the germline V gene. CDR3 length: 14 amino acids. Deletions cut 4 bases from V and 0 bases from J, with 7 bases between. The sequence derives from a man aged 50-60 years in good health and CMV-seropositive. V is TRBV5-1 and J is TRBJ1-4; no definite D call. The sample comprised PBMCs. The CDR3 loop is CASSGEPTNEKLFF. Here the CDR3 DNA reads TGCGCCAGCAGCGGGGAGCCAACTAATGAAAAACTGTTTTTT.